This T cell receptor (beta chain) emerged from a study of T cells in Graves' hyperthyroidism and ophthalmopathy. RNA transcripts served as the template for amplifying TCR beta CDR3 regions. When the TCR CDR3 underwent first-round RT-PCR, the HTBI primer set was used. TCRdb re-analysed the multiplex PCR reads in MiXCR, keeping a single row per CDR3 protein. In the table there are about half a million distinct CDR3 sequences, 20% to 25% of which are singletons. Based on clinical symptoms, serum thyroxine and TRAb, thyroid ultrasound and orbital computed tomography, diagnoses were reached. The PBMCs were taken from 10 ml of fresh peripheral blood. About this clonotype itself: As yet, its antigen is unknown.

Study-wide findings and caveats: Stable hyperthyroidism was separated from ophthalmopathy by a model based on 13 V-J features.

The sequence was collected from a woman in her seventies with Graves' ophthalmopathy. The sequencing input was blood.

This CDR3 reads CSARDRGSRSYNEQFF. CDR3 sequence (DNA): TGCAGTGCTAGAGATCGCGGTAGCAGATCCTACAATGAGCAGTTCTTC. V gene TRBV20-1 combines with J gene TRBJ2-1; D call uncertain. This CDR3 has 16 amino acids. Trimming left V 0 bases short and J 1 base short, with 13 bases between. Germline V CDR1 and CDR2: DFQATT, SNEGSKA (reference sequence).